These 13 T cell receptor beta chains were all obtained from the same sample, sequenced in a study of CD8+ T cells in alopecia areata. TCR sequencing used cDNA made by reverse transcription of extracted RNA. The protocol was immunoSEQ multiplex PCR, while the TCRdb copy is restricted to in-frame clones and leaves out a portion. The sample includes 100,000 to 150,000 clones, about 50% of them seen just once. The sample was NKG2D-low CD8+ T cells sorted from blood. The source of these receptors is a human donor with alopecia areata.

The chain couples TRBV7-8 to TRBJ2-7; tentative D call: TRBD2 (6 bases). CDR3 length: 14 amino acids. Trimming removed 2 bases at V and 3 bases at J, with 11 bases between. The V gene's germline CDR1 is SGHVS and CDR2 FQNEAQ. Written as DNA, the CDR3 is TGTGCCAGCAGCTTAAGTAGGGGAGGCTACGAGCAGTACTTC. It is translated as CASSLSRGGYEQYF. Based on the CDR3 plus reference TRBV7-8 and TRBJ2-7, the full variable domain is GAGVSQSPRYKVAKRGQDVALRCDPISGHVSLFWYQQALGQGPEFLTYFQNEAQLDKSGLPSDRFFAERPEGSVSTLKIQRTQQEDSAVYLCASSLSRGGYEQYFGPGTRLTVT.

This clone was counted a few times. V is TRBV19 and J is TRBJ2-6, with 7 bases matching TRBD1. The trim removed 3 bases at V and 0 bases at J, leaving 5 bases unmatched. Germline CDR1 LNHDA, CDR2 SQIVND (reference sequence). The CDR3 sequence is 17 residues long. This CDR3 is CASSIRTGVSGANVLTF. As DNA, the CDR3 is TGTGCCAGTAGTATCCGGACAGGAGTCTCTGGGGCCAACGTCCTGACTTTC. Looking up the rest from reference TRBV19 and TRBJ2-6 gives the full variable domain: DGGITQSPKYLFRKEGQNVTLSCEQNLNHDAMYWYRQDPGQGLRLIYYSQIVNDFQKGDIAEGYSVSREKKESFPLTVTSAQKNPTAFYLCASSIRTGVSGANVLTFGAGSRLTVL.

The chain joins TRBV11-2 to TRBJ2-2; D remains unclear. Looked up from germline, CDR1 is SGHAT and CDR2 is FQNNGV. This CDR3 is 11 amino acids long. V lost 8 bases and J 3 bases, leaving 4 bases between the germline ends. CDR3 nucleotide sequence: TGTGCCAGCGGGTACACCGGGGAGCTGTTTTTT. It translates to CASGYTGELFF.

This clone was observed a handful of times. The chain links TRBV30 to TRBJ2-3; perhaps TRBD2 as D (6 bases). Trimming removed 0 bases at V and 2 bases at J, with 12 bases between. This CDR3 is built from 15 residues. Germline V CDR1 and CDR2: GTSNPN, SVGIG (reference sequence). The CDR3 spells CAWSVGGQDTDTQYF. In DNA form, the CDR3 reads TGTGCCTGGAGTGTAGGAGGGCAGGACACAGATACGCAGTATTTT. The entire variable domain, with the rest obtained from reference TRBV30 and TRBJ2-3, is as follows: SQTIHQWPATLVQPVGSPLSLECTVEGTSNPNLYWYRQAAGRGLQLLFYSVGIGQISSEVPQNLSASRPQDRQFILSSKKLLLSDSGFYLCAWSVGGQDTDTQYFGPGTRLTVL.

The V and J genes are TRBV2 and TRBJ1-5; 7 nucleotides line up with TRBD1. This CDR3 has 16 amino acids. V gave up 3 bases and J gave up 4 bases; unmatched junction bases: 9. Germline CDR1 SNHLY, CDR2 FYNNEI. The CDR3 region is CASSDGGTDINQPQHF. The CDR3 nucleotides are TGTGCCAGCAGTGATGGTGGGACAGATATTAATCAGCCCCAGCATTTT. Together with reference TRBV2 and TRBJ1-5, the CDR3 gives the full variable domain: EPEVTQTPSHQVTQMGQEVILRCVPISNHLYFYWYRQILGQKVEFLVSFYNNEISEKSEIFDDQFSVERPDGSNFTLKIRSTKLEDSAMYFCASSDGGTDINQPQHFGDGTRLSIL.

The V and J genes are TRBV4-1 and TRBJ2-2; the match to TRBD1 covers 10 bases. The CDR3 extends over 18 amino acids. Per the germline V gene, CDR1 is MGHRA and CDR2 is YSYEKL. V gave up 4 bases and J gave up 7 bases; unmatched junction bases: 15. As DNA, the CDR3 is TGCGCCAGCAGCCTTCTCTTTCCCGGGACAGGGGCGATCGGGGAGCTGTTTTTT. It is translated as CASSLLFPGTGAIGELFF.

This clone was seen a few times. This chain joins TRBV28 and TRBJ2-7; D may be TRBD1 or TRBD2 (5 bases each). Per germline, CDR1 MDHEN and CDR2 SYDVKM. V was shortened by 6 bases and J by 3 bases, with 12 bases between the two germline ends. This CDR3 region has 13 residues. CDR3 in amino acids: CASRAGTNYEQYF. The DNA of the CDR3 is TGTGCCAGCAGAGCCGGGACCAACTACGAGCAGTACTTC. The entire variable domain, with the rest obtained from reference TRBV28 and TRBJ2-7, is as follows: DVKVTQSSRYLVKRTGEKVFLECVQDMDHENMFWYRQDPGLGLRLIYFSYDVKMKEKGDIPEGYSVSREKKERFSLILESASTNQTSMYLCASRAGTNYEQYFGPGTRLTVT.

This clone was observed a handful of times. CDR3 DNA sequence: TGCAGCGTTGTTCAGGGGGACCGACCAGAGTACTTC. Encoded protein: CSVVQGDRPEYF. This sequence joins TRBV29-1 and TRBJ2-5; 7 bases map to TRBD1. CDR1 is SQVTM, CDR2 ANQGSEA, per germline. The CDR3 runs 12 residues. The trim removed 4 bases at V and 12 bases at J, leaving 11 bases unmatched.

The genes are TRBV29-1 and TRBJ2-7, with D unclear. The CDR3 spans 12 residues. Trimming pared 1 base from V and 5 bases from J, leaving 9 bases between. Germline V gives CDR1 SQVTM, CDR2 ANQGSEA. The CDR3 loop reads CSVEVDSDEQYF. CDR3 DNA sequence: TGCAGCGTTGAAGTCGATTCGGACGAGCAGTACTTC.

This clone has only a few counts. The chain has TRBV29-1 and TRBJ2-7, with a tentative D call TRBD1 (6 bases). The CDR3 runs 14 residues. The V gene lost 4 bases and the J gene lost 3 bases, with 16 bases spanning the gap. Germline CDR1 SQVTM, CDR2 ANQGSEA. CDR3 nucleotide sequence: TGCAGCGTTGTCCAGGGGATCCCCCTCTACGAGCAGTACTTC. It encodes CSVVQGIPLYEQYF.

This chain joins TRBV27 and TRBJ2-3; D unclear. CDR1 and CDR2 from the germline V gene are MNHEY and SMNVEV (reference sequence). The ends were cut back, 2 bases at V and 2 bases at J, with 5 bases in the middle. This CDR3 contains 13 residues. The CDR3 reads CASSLMVTDTQYF. For the CDR3, the DNA is TGTGCCAGCAGTTTAATGGTCACAGATACGCAGTATTTT.

This clone was picked up a small number of times. The J gene is TRBJ1-2, the V gene TRBV29-1; TRBD1 is a possible D gene (6 bases). V was pared by 3 bases and J by 3 bases, with 8 bases between. From germline, CDR1 is SQVTM and CDR2 ANQGSEA. CDR3 length: 12 amino acids. CDR3 nucleotide sequence: TGCAGCGTTGATCAGGGGTACTATGGCTACACCTTC. It is translated as CSVDQGYYGYTF.

The rearrangement uses TRBV7-2 and TRBJ2-5; D is unresolved. V was clipped by 2 bases and J by 5 bases, with 3 bases between them. CDR3 length: 11 amino acids. CDR1 and CDR2 (germline): SGHTA, FQGNSA. CDR3 sequence reads: CASSLYETQYF. Here the CDR3 DNA reads TGTGCCAGCAGCTTATATGAGACCCAGTACTTC. The variable domain in full, with the rest retrieved from reference TRBV7-2 and TRBJ2-5, is GAGVSQSPSNKVTEKGKDVELRCDPISGHTALYWYRQSLGQGLEFLIYFQGNSAPDKSGLPSDRFSAERTGGSVSTLTIQRTQQEDSAVYLCASSLYETQYFGPGTRLLVL.